This T cell receptor beta chain emerged from a study of T cell responses to AZD1222 COVID-19 vaccine. Sequenced by immunoSEQ multiplex PCR; TCRdb stores in-frame clones only, minus some. This table holds about 81,000 clones, less than 95% found once. This CDR3 contains 15 residues. V lost 5 bases to trimming and J lost 4 bases, with 15 bases between them. Per the germline V gene, CDR1 is KGHSH and CDR2 is LQKENI. A single count supports this clone. The source was peripheral blood, collected 28 days after the second AZD1222 dose. This clonotype originated in an adult who received the AZD1222 COVID-19 vaccine. The chain has TRBV18 and TRBJ1-3, with D tentatively TRBD1 (6 bases). CDR3 nucleotide sequence: TGTGCCAGCTCATCCCCGACTGGACAGGGAAACACCATATATTTT. This encodes CASSSPTGQGNTIYF.